This is a list of T cell receptor beta chains from one sample in a study of blood T cell repertoires in COVID-19. Only in-frame clones appear in the TCRdb table, and some are missing; sequencing was by immunoSEQ multiplex PCR. Counted here are more than 110,000 clones, roughly 84% occurring once; the ten biggest clones make up about 5.5%. Source material: PBMCs or T cells enriched from blood (not recorded which). The receptors here all came from a man aged 35-49 years with acute COVID-19. CDR3s include the opening cysteine and the closing phenylalanine or tryptophan. A D gene is named only where the DNA matches it firmly. Only some rows state a clone size, as once, few, many or a class for expanded clones.

J: TRBJ2-1
size: -
D: -
V: TRBV5-5
DNA: TGTGCCAGCAGGTCGGGGTCCCCTGGTTCCTACAATGAGCAGTTCTTC
CDR3: CASRSGSPGSYNEQFF

J: TRBJ1-1
size: -
D: -
V: TRBV29-1
DNA: TGCAGCGTTGAGGTAGTAAGGAGTACGAACACTGAAGCTTTCTTT
CDR3: CSVEVVRSTNTEAFF

J: TRBJ2-3
size: -
D: TRBD2
V: TRBV14
DNA: TGTGCCAGCAGCTACGGACTAGCGGGAGATACGCAGTATTTT
CDR3: CASSYGLAGDTQYF

J: TRBJ2-2
size: -
D: TRBD2
V: TRBV7-2
DNA: TGTGCCAGCACCCGGGGAGGGGATTTCACCGGGGAGCTGTTTTTT
CDR3: CASTRGGDFTGELFF

J: TRBJ2-2
size: -
D: -
V: TRBV28
DNA: TGTGCCAGCATCGGCAGGGGCAAGAACACCGGGGAGCTGTTTTTT
CDR3: CASIGRGKNTGELFF

J: TRBJ2-7
size: -
D: -
V: TRBV7-2
DNA: TGTGCCAGCAGCTTCTCACAGGGTGGGCAGTACTTC
CDR3: CASSFSQGGQYF

J: TRBJ1-5
size: -
D: TRBD1
V: TRBV19
DNA: TGTGCCAGTAATCGGGACAGGGGGCTTCAGCCCCAGCATTTT
CDR3: CASNRDRGLQPQHF

J: TRBJ1-5
size: -
D: TRBD1
V: TRBV19
DNA: TGTGCCAGTAGTCCGGGACAGAAATATCAGCCCCAGCATTTT
CDR3: CASSPGQKYQPQHF

J: TRBJ2-1
size: few
D: TRBD2
V: TRBV5-6
DNA: TGTGCCAGCAGCTTGCTATCGGGGGGAGCGCCCGGGTCCTACAATGAGCAGTTCTTC
CDR3: CASSLLSGGAPGSYNEQFF

J: TRBJ2-1
size: -
D: TRBD2
V: TRBV5-1
DNA: TGCGCCAGCAGCTTGGCTAGCGGCGCCTACAATGAGCAGTTCTTC
CDR3: CASSLASGAYNEQFF

J: TRBJ2-7
size: -
D: -
V: TRBV10-3
DNA: TGTGCCATCAGTGAGTCAGAAGTAGAATCCTACGAGCAGTACTTC
CDR3: CAISESEVESYEQYF

J: TRBJ2-3
size: -
D: -
V: TRBV6-2/TRBV6-3
DNA: TGTGCCAGCAGATACCCCATCGGGGGAGATACGCAGTATTTT
CDR3: CASRYPIGGDTQYF

J: TRBJ2-2
size: -
D: TRBD2
V: TRBV19
DNA: TGTGCCAGTAAAGGGACTAGCGGGGGGGCGGACACCGGGGAGCTGTTTTTT
CDR3: CASKGTSGGADTGELFF

J: TRBJ2-7
size: -
D: -
V: TRBV20-1
DNA: TGCAGTGCCACACAGGGTTACGAGCAGTACTTC
CDR3: CSATQGYEQYF

J: TRBJ2-1
size: -
D: TRBD2
V: TRBV6-6
DNA: TGTGCCAGCAGTTTGACTAGCTCCAATGAGCAGTTCTTC
CDR3: CASSLTSSNEQFF

J: TRBJ1-6
size: -
D: TRBD1
V: TRBV5-1
DNA: TGCGCCAGCAGCTCCGGGACAGGGCCTAATTCACCCCTCCACTTT
CDR3: CASSSGTGPNSPLHF

J: TRBJ2-3
size: few
D: -
V: TRBV30
DNA: TGTGCCTGCAGGGGTCTCTTTGGGACAGATACGCAGTATTTT
CDR3: CACRGLFGTDTQYF

J: TRBJ1-1
size: -
D: TRBD1
V: TRBV2
DNA: TGTGCCAGCAGGATTCCCCCGGGACAGGGATTGAACACTGAAGCTTTCTTT
CDR3: CASRIPPGQGLNTEAFF

J: TRBJ2-3
size: -
D: -
V: TRBV7-9
DNA: TGTGCCAGCAGCCTCTCTCGGTTGAGCACAGATACGCAGTATTTT
CDR3: CASSLSRLSTDTQYF

J: TRBJ2-1
size: few
D: -
V: TRBV4-3
DNA: TGCGCCAGCAGTCAAGAGGGGGGGAATGAGCAGTTCTTC
CDR3: CASSQEGGNEQFF

J: TRBJ2-1
size: -
D: TRBD1
V: TRBV28
DNA: TGTGCCAGCAGCGAGGGACAGCGACGCAATGAGCAGTTCTTC
CDR3: CASSEGQRRNEQFF

J: TRBJ1-6
size: -
D: -
V: TRBV20-1
DNA: TGCAGTGCTAGTACAGGGCAGTATAATTCACCCCTCCACTTT
CDR3: CSASTGQYNSPLHF

J: TRBJ2-5
size: -
D: -
V: TRBV7-6
DNA: TGTGCCAGCAGCTTAGCGCTACGGACAAAAGTCCAAGAGACCCAGTACTTC
CDR3: CASSLALRTKVQETQYF

J: TRBJ1-2
size: -
D: -
V: TRBV9
DNA: TGTGCCAGCAGCTTATTGCAGGTTAACTATGGCTACACCTTC
CDR3: CASSLLQVNYGYTF

J: TRBJ2-4
size: -
D: -
V: TRBV6-5
DNA: TGTGCCAGCAGACTTCCGGGGGACCAAAATATTCAGTACTTC
CDR3: CASRLPGDQNIQYF

J: TRBJ2-1
size: -
D: TRBD2
V: TRBV2
DNA: TGTGCCAGCAGTCTACTAGCGGGAGGGATGGATGAGCAGTTCTTC
CDR3: CASSLLAGGMDEQFF

J: TRBJ1-5
size: few
D: -
V: TRBV6-2/TRBV6-3
DNA: TGTGCCAGCAGTTACTCCCCGGGAGAGTTTCCCCAGCATTTT
CDR3: CASSYSPGEFPQHF

J: TRBJ1-5
size: -
D: -
V: TRBV28
DNA: TGTGCCAGCCTCCACGGTGAGGTGAATCAGCCCCAGCATTTT
CDR3: CASLHGEVNQPQHF

J: TRBJ1-5
size: -
D: -
V: TRBV28
DNA: TGTGCCAGCAGCGGTCCTCCAGGGTTGGGTTGGTCAGGCAATCAGCCCCAGCATTTT
CDR3: CASSGPPGLGWSGNQPQHF

J: TRBJ2-1
size: -
D: TRBD2
V: TRBV5-1
DNA: TGCGCCAGCAGCACCTTAGCGGGGTCCGCCAATGAGCAGTTCTTC
CDR3: CASSTLAGSANEQFF

J: TRBJ1-2
size: -
D: TRBD1
V: TRBV11-2
DNA: TGTGCCAGCAGCTTAGCGTCAGGGGGCTTTAGTGGCTACACCTTC
CDR3: CASSLASGGFSGYTF

J: TRBJ2-7
size: -
D: TRBD1
V: TRBV19
DNA: TGTGCCAGTAGTAACGGACAGGGGGCCTTTCACGAGCAGTACTTC
CDR3: CASSNGQGAFHEQYF

J: TRBJ2-1
size: -
D: -
V: TRBV2
DNA: TGTGCCAGCAGTGAGGAGGAAAGCTCCTACAATGAGCAGTTCTTC
CDR3: CASSEEESSYNEQFF

J: TRBJ1-1
size: -
D: TRBD1
V: TRBV9
DNA: TGTGCCAGCAGCGAGACAGGGGCGGAGGACACTGAAGCTTTCTTT
CDR3: CASSETGAEDTEAFF

J: TRBJ2-7
size: -
D: -
V: TRBV4-2
DNA: TGTGCCAGCAGCCAAGAACGGGGGGCCTTTTACGAGCAGTACTTC
CDR3: CASSQERGAFYEQYF

J: TRBJ1-4
size: -
D: TRBD1
V: TRBV9
DNA: TGTGCCAGCAGCGGATGGACAGGGGAGGCAACTAATGAAAAACTGTTTTTT
CDR3: CASSGWTGEATNEKLFF

J: TRBJ1-6
size: once
D: TRBD1
V: TRBV28
DNA: TGTGCCAGCAGCCGACCGGGACAGTATAATTCACCCCTCCACTTT
CDR3: CASSRPGQYNSPLHF

J: TRBJ1-6
size: -
D: -
V: TRBV28
DNA: TGTGCCAGCAGCCCCTCTCAGGGCCCCCTCCACTTT
CDR3: CASSPSQGPLHF

J: TRBJ1-1
size: -
D: -
V: TRBV15
DNA: TGTGCCACCAGCAGAGCCAGGGGATCCCCTGAAGCTTTCTTT
CDR3: CATSRARGSPEAFF

J: TRBJ1-1
size: few
D: -
V: TRBV28
DNA: TGTGCCAGCAGTTTACTACACAGAGCTGAAGCTTTCTTT
CDR3: CASSLLHRAEAFF